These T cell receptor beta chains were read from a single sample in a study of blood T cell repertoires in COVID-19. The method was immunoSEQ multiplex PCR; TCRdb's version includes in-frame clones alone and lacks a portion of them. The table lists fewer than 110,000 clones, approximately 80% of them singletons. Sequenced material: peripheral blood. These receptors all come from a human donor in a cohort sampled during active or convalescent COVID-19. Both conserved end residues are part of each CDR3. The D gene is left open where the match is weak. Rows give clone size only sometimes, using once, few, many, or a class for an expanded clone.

CDR3: CASSQVQGSDSPLHF
DNA: TGCGCCAGCAGCCAAGTACAGGGGAGCGATTCACCCCTCCACTTT
V: TRBV4-1
D: TRBD1
J: TRBJ1-6
size: NA

CDR3: CASSEQGAGEKLFF
DNA: TGTGCCAGTAGTGAACAGGGGGCAGGTGAAAAACTGTTTTTT
V: TRBV19
D: TRBD1
J: TRBJ1-4
size: few

CDR3: CASSPPAGGPSYEQYF
DNA: TGTGCCAGCAGCCCACCGGCGGGGGGGCCTTCCTACGAGCAGTACTTC
V: TRBV4-2
D: TRBD2
J: TRBJ2-7
size: NA

CDR3: CASSATGLNEKLFF
DNA: TGTGCCAGCAGCGCGACAGGCCTTAATGAAAAACTGTTTTTT
V: TRBV9
D: NA
J: TRBJ1-4
size: once

CDR3: CSMLGPIGELFF
DNA: TGCAGCATGCTGGGGCCAATCGGGGAGCTGTTTTTT
V: TRBV29-1
D: NA
J: TRBJ2-2
size: few

CDR3: CASSRRETGELFF
DNA: TGTGCCAGCAGCCGCCGAGAGACTGGGGAGCTGTTTTTT
V: TRBV6-5
D: NA
J: TRBJ2-2
size: NA

CDR3: CASSYSEGSPLHF
DNA: TGTGCCAGCAGTTACTCGGAGGGTTCACCCCTCCACTTT
V: TRBV6-5
D: NA
J: TRBJ1-6
size: few

CDR3: CASSFDQLTDQETQYF
DNA: TGTGCCAGCAGCTTTGATCAGTTGACAGACCAAGAGACCCAGTACTTC
V: TRBV12-1
D: NA
J: TRBJ2-5
size: NA

CDR3: CASSPLRGGPVTDTQYF
DNA: TGTGCCAGCAGCCCCCTTAGGGGGGGGCCCGTCACAGATACGCAGTATTTT
V: TRBV14
D: NA
J: TRBJ2-3
size: NA

CDR3: CASSYGTSSDGYTF
DNA: TGTGCCAGCAGTTACGGGACAAGCTCGGATGGCTACACCTTC
V: TRBV6-5
D: NA
J: TRBJ1-2
size: once

CDR3: CASSSGGAYGYTF
DNA: TGTGCCAGCAGCTCTGGAGGGGCGTATGGCTACACCTTC
V: TRBV5-5
D: NA
J: TRBJ1-2
size: NA

CDR3: CASSFGRRGTGELFF
DNA: TGTGCCAGCAGCTTCGGGAGGCGGGGCACCGGGGAGCTGTTTTTT
V: TRBV7-2
D: TRBD2
J: TRBJ2-2
size: NA

CDR3: CASSLGRGGAVNEQFF
DNA: TGTGCCAGCAGCTTGGGGCGCGGGGGGGCCGTAAATGAGCAGTTCTTC
V: TRBV5-4
D: TRBD2
J: TRBJ2-1
size: NA

CDR3: CASIGQENSPLHF
DNA: TGTGCCAGCATTGGACAGGAGAATTCACCCCTCCACTTT
V: TRBV6-6
D: TRBD1
J: TRBJ1-6
size: NA

CDR3: CAGVRSPGVDFHF
DNA: TGTGCCGGCGTTAGATCCCCCGGGGTCGACTTTCACTTT
V: TRBV7-9
D: NA
J: TRBJ1-6
size: NA

CDR3: CASSFDREARGYTF
DNA: TGCGCCAGCAGCTTTGACAGGGAGGCCCGGGGCTACACCTTC
V: TRBV5-1
D: TRBD1
J: TRBJ1-2
size: NA

CDR3: CASSPPRRTYEQYF
DNA: TGTGCCAGCAGCCCGCCTAGGCGGACCTACGAGCAGTACTTC
V: TRBV5-5
D: NA
J: TRBJ2-7
size: NA

CDR3: CASSLYETTNEKLFF
DNA: TGTGCCAGCAGCTTATACGAGACAACTAATGAAAAACTGTTTTTT
V: TRBV7-9
D: NA
J: TRBJ1-4
size: NA

CDR3: CSAGGEEQYF
DNA: TGCAGCGCCGGGGGGGAAGAGCAGTACTTC
V: TRBV29-1
D: TRBD2
J: TRBJ2-7
size: NA

CDR3: CASSANRGRQETQYF
DNA: TGTGCCAGCAGTGCCAACAGGGGTAGACAAGAGACCCAGTACTTC
V: TRBV2
D: TRBD1
J: TRBJ2-5
size: NA

CDR3: CASRGGLAGLTDTQYF
DNA: TGTGCCAGTAGGGGAGGGCTAGCGGGGCTTACAGATACGCAGTATTTT
V: TRBV19
D: TRBD2
J: TRBJ2-3
size: many

CDR3: CASSLGLFHEQYF
DNA: TGTGCCAGCAGCTTGGGACTATTCCACGAGCAGTACTTC
V: TRBV13
D: TRBD2
J: TRBJ2-7
size: NA

CDR3: CASSFRDSYGYTF
DNA: TGTGCCAGCAGCTTCCGGGACAGCTATGGCTACACCTTC
V: TRBV7-9
D: TRBD1
J: TRBJ1-2
size: NA

CDR3: CASSLGHSNQPQHF
DNA: TGTGCCAGCAGCCTAGGGCATAGCAATCAGCCCCAGCATTTT
V: TRBV11-2
D: NA
J: TRBJ1-5
size: few

CDR3: CASRTGYNSPLHF
DNA: TGTGCCAGCAGGACAGGGTATAATTCACCCCTCCACTTT
V: TRBV27
D: TRBD1
J: TRBJ1-6
size: NA

CDR3: CATSDPGQQYGYTF
DNA: TGTGCCACCAGTGATCCCGGACAGCAGTATGGCTACACCTTC
V: TRBV24-1
D: NA
J: TRBJ1-2
size: NA

CDR3: CASSSAFRGYGYTF
DNA: TGTGCCAGCAGCTCTGCTTTTCGGGGATATGGCTACACCTTC
V: TRBV5-4
D: NA
J: TRBJ1-2
size: NA

CDR3: CTSSRDRGYRNQPQHF
DNA: TGCACCAGCAGCCGGGACAGGGGATATCGCAATCAGCCCCAGCATTTT
V: TRBV1
D: NA
J: TRBJ1-5
size: once

CDR3: CASSPRGQNTEAFF
DNA: TGTGCCAGCAGCCCTAGGGGGCAGAACACTGAAGCTTTCTTT
V: TRBV11-3
D: TRBD1
J: TRBJ1-1
size: NA

CDR3: CASSIFGRVDQPQHF
DNA: TGTGCCAGTAGTATATTCGGCAGGGTTGACCAGCCCCAGCATTTT
V: TRBV19
D: NA
J: TRBJ1-5
size: NA

CDR3: CASSFLGQAETQYF
DNA: TGTGCCAGCAGCTTTCTGGGACAGGCAGAGACCCAGTACTTC
V: TRBV11-2
D: TRBD1
J: TRBJ2-5
size: NA

CDR3: CSVEGWGRDNEQFF
DNA: TGCAGCGTGGAAGGGTGGGGCAGAGACAATGAGCAGTTCTTC
V: TRBV29-1
D: NA
J: TRBJ2-1
size: once

CDR3: CSARREKLFF
DNA: TGCAGTGCTAGGCGTGAAAAACTGTTTTTT
V: TRBV20-1
D: NA
J: TRBJ1-4
size: NA

CDR3: CASSSDGGAGELFF
DNA: TGTGCCAGCAGCTCCGACGGGGGGGCCGGGGAGCTGTTTTTT
V: TRBV11-3
D: TRBD2
J: TRBJ2-2
size: few

CDR3: CASSLVPVNEQFF
DNA: TGTGCCAGCAGCTTAGTTCCTGTAAATGAGCAGTTCTTC
V: TRBV11-3
D: NA
J: TRBJ2-1
size: NA

CDR3: CASSLRAGGLFSDTQYF
DNA: TGTGCCAGCAGCTTAAGAGCGGGGGGGCTGTTTTCAGATACGCAGTATTTT
V: TRBV11-2
D: TRBD2
J: TRBJ2-3
size: NA

CDR3: CASSPGQGSYEQYF
DNA: TGTGCCAGCAGCCCCGGACAGGGCTCCTACGAGCAGTACTTC
V: TRBV3-1/TRBV3-2
D: TRBD1
J: TRBJ2-7
size: once

CDR3: CASSPTDYEQYF
DNA: TGTGCCAGCAGCCCGACAGACTACGAGCAGTACTTC
V: TRBV7-9
D: NA
J: TRBJ2-7
size: NA

CDR3: CASHLGRWDTEAFF
DNA: TGTGCCAGCCATCTGGGGAGGTGGGACACTGAAGCTTTCTTT
V: TRBV2
D: NA
J: TRBJ1-1
size: NA

CDR3: CASGGRGQGFSGNTIYF
DNA: TGTGCTAGTGGCGGGAGGGGACAGGGATTCTCTGGAAACACCATATATTTT
V: TRBV12-5
D: TRBD1
J: TRBJ1-3
size: NA

CDR3: CASSEFAGNCFF
DNA: TGTGCCAGCAGTGAATTTGCGGGGAATTGTTTCTTT
V: TRBV2
D: NA
J: TRBJ1-1
size: once

CDR3: CASTHGMRGGDTQYF
DNA: TGTGCCAGCACCCATGGCATGCGGGGTGGAGATACGCAGTATTTT
V: TRBV3-1/TRBV3-2
D: NA
J: TRBJ2-3
size: NA

CDR3: CASSLLTGRSSPLHF
DNA: TGTGCCAGCAGCTTACTGACAGGGAGAAGTTCACCCCTCCACTTT
V: TRBV7-9
D: TRBD1
J: TRBJ1-6
size: NA

CDR3: CASSSGQDEQYF
DNA: TGTGCCAGCAGCTCCGGACAGGACGAGCAGTACTTC
V: TRBV2
D: TRBD1
J: TRBJ2-7
size: many

CDR3: CASRNITREQGGQPQHF
DNA: TGTGCCAGCAGAAACATTACTAGGGAACAGGGAGGGCAGCCCCAGCATTTT
V: TRBV21-1
D: NA
J: TRBJ1-5
size: once

CDR3: CASSLSEETQYF
DNA: TGTGCCAGCAGTCTGTCGGAAGAGACCCAGTACTTC
V: TRBV6-6
D: NA
J: TRBJ2-5
size: NA

CDR3: CASGSGQPQHF
DNA: TGTGCCAGCGGTTCAGGACAGCCCCAGCATTTT
V: TRBV21-1
D: NA
J: TRBJ1-5
size: few

CDR3: CASSQGIGGTAQETQYF
DNA: TGTGCCAGCAGCCAAGGGATTGGAGGGACGGCCCAAGAGACCCAGTACTTC
V: TRBV14
D: NA
J: TRBJ2-5
size: NA

CDR3: CASSQGQGIPYNSPLHF
DNA: TGCGCCAGCAGCCAAGGACAGGGGATCCCCTATAATTCACCCCTCCACTTT
V: TRBV4-1
D: TRBD1
J: TRBJ1-6
size: NA

CDR3: CASSTQGGARDTQYF
DNA: TGTGCCAGCAGTACCCAAGGGGGCGCGAGAGATACGCAGTATTTT
V: TRBV28
D: TRBD1
J: TRBJ2-3
size: NA

CDR3: CASSFTSFHEQYF
DNA: TGTGCCAGCAGCTTTACAAGTTTCCACGAGCAGTACTTC
V: TRBV5-5
D: NA
J: TRBJ2-7
size: NA

CDR3: CASSIDRTNEQFF
DNA: TGTGCCAGTAGTATCGACAGGACCAATGAGCAGTTCTTC
V: TRBV19
D: NA
J: TRBJ2-1
size: once

CDR3: CAISGASQGADGYTF
DNA: TGTGCCATCAGTGGGGCCAGCCAGGGGGCGGATGGCTACACCTTC
V: TRBV10-3
D: TRBD1
J: TRBJ1-2
size: once